A selection of T cell receptor beta chains follows, all from one sample in a study of blood T cell repertoires in COVID-19. Using immunoSEQ multiplex PCR, the repertoire was profiled, and TCRdb retains in-frame clones only, with some absent. The sample includes more than 95,000 clones, over 70% of them seen just once. The sequencing sample was made of peripheral blood. The source is a man older than 75 with active or convalescent COVID-19. Both conserved end residues are part of each CDR3. A D gene is named only where the DNA matches it firmly. Clone size is given for some rows only: seen once, a few or many times, or a class if the clone is expanded.

v_gene,abundance,j_gene,d_gene,CDR3nt,CDR3aa
TRBV15,once,TRBJ2-7,TRBD1,TGTGCCACCAGCAGACCCCTGGGCGCAGGGGGCTCTAACGAGCAGTACTTC,CATSRPLGAGGSNEQYF
TRBV5-1,once,TRBJ2-1,.,TGCGCCAGCAGCTTGTTGTCACAGGCGACATACAATGAGCAGTTCTTC,CASSLLSQATYNEQFF
TRBV3-1/TRBV3-2,.,TRBJ1-1,.,TGTGCCAGCAGCCAAGACGAGGCCCGAGCTTTCTTT,CASSQDEARAFF
TRBV18,.,TRBJ1-1,.,TGTGCCAGCTCACCACACCAGGGCTCTGAAGCTTTCTTT,CASSPHQGSEAFF
TRBV30,.,TRBJ1-1,TRBD1,TGTGCCTGGAGTGCCTTCGGGACAGGGAACACTGAAGCTTTCTTT,CAWSAFGTGNTEAFF
TRBV9,.,TRBJ2-5,.,TGTGCCAGCAGCGTAGGCGGACAAAGGGAGACCCAGTACTTC,CASSVGGQRETQYF
TRBV12-5,.,TRBJ2-3,TRBD2,TGTGCTAGTGGTCCTCTAAGCGGGGGGCCAGATACGCAGTATTTT,CASGPLSGGPDTQYF
TRBV4-1,.,TRBJ1-2,TRBD1,TGCGCCAGCAGCCAAGACTTTACCGGGACAGCCTATGGCTACACCTTC,CASSQDFTGTAYGYTF
TRBV6-2/TRBV6-3,.,TRBJ1-2,TRBD1,TGTGCCAGCAGTCGGGACAGGGCTGGCTACACCTTC,CASSRDRAGYTF
TRBV19,.,TRBJ1-4,TRBD1,TGTGCCAGTAGTAAGACAGGGAGTAATGAAAAACTGTTTTTT,CASSKTGSNEKLFF
TRBV6-6,.,TRBJ1-5,TRBD1,TGTGCCAGGCCAGGGGGTCAGCCCCAGCATTTT,CARPGGQPQHF
TRBV23-1,.,TRBJ1-6,.,TGCGCCAGCGCCCGCCGAGACTTTTTGGATAATTCACCCCTCCACTTT,CASARRDFLDNSPLHF
TRBV29-1,once,TRBJ2-7,TRBD2,TGCAGCGACTCCGGGACTAAAAACTCCTACGAGCAGTACTTC,CSDSGTKNSYEQYF
TRBV5-4,.,TRBJ1-1,.,TGTGCCAGCAGCGCAACAGCCAGTGACACTGAAGCTTTCTTT,CASSATASDTEAFF
TRBV20-1,.,TRBJ2-7,TRBD1,TGCAGTGCTAGTAGAGGTACAGGGGAAGTCGAGCAGTACTTC,CSASRGTGEVEQYF
TRBV27,.,TRBJ2-5,.,TGTGCCAGCAGATCTCTAGCTCCGATGGGGGAGACCCAGTACTTC,CASRSLAPMGETQYF
TRBV6-2/TRBV6-3,.,TRBJ1-4,.,TGTGCCAGCAGTTACGGGAGGCTTGAAAAACTGTTTTTT,CASSYGRLEKLFF
TRBV29-1,.,TRBJ2-3,.,TGCAGCTCCAAGTCGGGCGGGGTGCGCACAGATACGCAGTATTTT,CSSKSGGVRTDTQYF
TRBV6-6,.,TRBJ1-5,TRBD1,TGTGCCAGCGGATATGGACAGGGGAATCAGCCCCAGCATTTT,CASGYGQGNQPQHF
TRBV11-2,once,TRBJ2-2,TRBD2,TGTGCCAGCAGCTTAGTTTTAGCGGGGGCCGGGGAGCTGTTTTTT,CASSLVLAGAGELFF
TRBV7-3,.,TRBJ2-2,.,TGTGCCAGCAGCCAGTCGACAACTAACACCGGGGAGCTGTTTTTT,CASSQSTTNTGELFF
TRBV5-6,.,TRBJ2-2,TRBD2,TGTGCCAGCACCCGGACTAGCACCGGGGAGCTGTTTTTT,CASTRTSTGELFF
TRBV24-1,.,TRBJ2-2,TRBD2,TGTGCCACCAGCACTAGCGGGGGGAACACCGGGGAGCTGTTTTTT,CATSTSGGNTGELFF
TRBV18,.,TRBJ1-1,.,TGTGCCAGCTCATCGAGGGGGTATACTGAAGCTTTCTTT,CASSSRGYTEAFF
TRBV10-3,.,TRBJ1-1,TRBD1,TGTGCCATCAAGAGGACGGACAGGGACACTGAAGCTTTCTTT,CAIKRTDRDTEAFF
TRBV5-6,.,TRBJ1-2,.,TGTGCCAGCAGCCGGACAGCTGAGGGGTATGGCTACACCTTC,CASSRTAEGYGYTF
TRBV7-2,.,TRBJ2-3,.,TGTGCCAGCAGCAAGGACACGATCACAGATACGCAGTATTTT,CASSKDTITDTQYF
TRBV7-2,.,TRBJ2-7,TRBD2,TGTGCCAGCAGCCCTAGCGGCTACGAGCAGTACTTC,CASSPSGYEQYF
TRBV6-2/TRBV6-3,.,TRBJ1-2,.,TGTGCCAGCAGTAACGTGCAGGGAGGAGGCTATGGCTACACCTTC,CASSNVQGGGYGYTF
TRBV27,.,TRBJ1-4,TRBD1,TGTGCCAGCAGGAACGCGGGACAGCGGGAAAAACTGTTTTTT,CASRNAGQREKLFF
TRBV5-1,.,TRBJ2-2,.,TGCGCCAGCAGCTTGGCCTGGGGGGAAAACACCGGGGAGCTGTTTTTT,CASSLAWGENTGELFF